The 31 T cell receptor beta chains listed next were all sequenced from one sample in a study of identifying expanded T cells in peripheral blood. The protocol was immunoSEQ multiplex PCR, while the TCRdb copy is restricted to in-frame clones and leaves out a portion. The sample includes 81,000 or so clones, 84% seen only once; the top ten take about 20%. Sequencing was done on a sample of blood. The receptors originated from a person aged 18 to 75 in good health.

The gene calls are TRBV6-1 and TRBJ1-2; 11 bases agree with TRBD1. J was trimmed by 2 bases and V by 6 bases; bases with no gene match: 5. This CDR3 has 15 residues. Germline V gene lookup returns CDR1 MNHNS and CDR2 SASEGT. CDR3 bases: TGTGCCAGCAGCCCCGGACAGGGGGCCAACTATGGCTACACCTTC. Translated: CASSPGQGANYGYTF.

The chain is built from TRBV11-2 and TRBJ2-7, with TRBD2 as a possible D gene (5 bases). The germline V gene encodes CDR1 SGHAT and CDR2 FQNNGV. V was pared by 3 bases and J by 3 bases, with 6 bases between. The CDR3 spans 12 residues. CDR3 nucleotides: TGTGCCAGCAGCTTGGGGAGCTACGAGCAGTACTTC. Translated, it gives CASSLGSYEQYF.

V is TRBV27 and J is TRBJ2-3, with 7 bases lining up with TRBD1. Germline loops: CDR1 MNHEY, CDR2 SMNVEV (reference sequence). With V trimmed by 7 bases and J by 3 bases, 13 bases remained unmatched. The CDR3 has 16 residues. In DNA form, the CDR3 reads TGTGCCAGCAAAAACTACCGGGACAGTTCGACAGATACGCAGTATTTT. Translating it yields CASKNYRDSSTDTQYF.

The chain combines TRBV28 with TRBJ1-1, with D hard to call. Germline values: CDR1 MDHEN, CDR2 SYDVKM. The CDR3 totals 12 residues. The V gene lost 8 bases and the J gene lost 1 base, with 8 bases spanning the gap. The CDR3 loop is CASSVRNTEAFF. CDR3 nucleotide sequence: TGTGCCAGCTCGGTACGGAACACTGAAGCTTTCTTT.

The chain combines TRBV7-9 with TRBJ2-7; D possibly corresponds to TRBD1 (5 bases). This CDR3 is 13 amino acids long. Trimming removed 4 bases from V and 4 bases from J, with 11 bases in between. Germline CDR1 is SEHNR and CDR2 is FQNEAQ (reference sequence). CDR3 sequence: CASSSLGAYEQYF. The DNA of the CDR3 is TGTGCCAGCAGCTCTCTAGGGGCGTACGAGCAGTACTTC.

The chain couples TRBV5-1 to TRBJ1-2; D possibly corresponds to TRBD1 (5 bases). The CDR3 has 13 amino acids. V shed 1 base and J shed 4 bases, with 8 bases lying between them. Germline values: CDR1 SGHRS, CDR2 YFSETQ. CDR3 protein: CASSLPGGYGYTF. The CDR3 DNA follows: TGCGCCAGCAGCTTGCCGGGGGGCTATGGCTACACCTTC.

In nucleotides, the CDR3 is TGTGCCAGCAGCGAGGGAGTTCACGCCGAGCAGTACTTC. This gives the protein CASSEGVHAEQYF. The gene calls are TRBV9 and TRBJ2-7; weak D call: TRBD2 (5 bases). Germline V gene lookup returns CDR1 SGDLS and CDR2 YYNGEE. The CDR3 consists of 13 residues. Trimming removed 3 bases from V and 6 bases from J, with 13 bases in between.

The rearrangement links TRBV28 to TRBJ1-5; D unresolved. The germline V and J ends were trimmed by 9 bases and 0 bases, with 9 bases remaining between them. This CDR3 is built from 13 residues. From germline, CDR1 is MDHEN and CDR2 SYDVKM. DNA for the CDR3: TGTGCCAGTAGGACTTATAGCAATCAGCCCCAGCATTTT. It yields the protein CASRTYSNQPQHF.

This rearrangement joins TRBV2 to TRBJ2-3; TRBD1 aligns across 8 bases. This CDR3 has 15 residues. With V trimmed by 5 bases and J by 0 bases, 4 bases remained unmatched. The germline V gene encodes CDR1 SNHLY and CDR2 FYNNEI. CDR3 sequence reads: CASSLRQGSTDTQYF. In nucleotides, the CDR3 is TGTGCCAGCAGTCTGCGACAGGGGAGCACAGATACGCAGTATTTT.

The chain uses TRBV9 and TRBJ2-5; 11 bases are a match to TRBD1. Germline CDR1 and CDR2: SGDLS and YYNGEE. This CDR3 is built from 15 residues. The J segment lost 3 bases and the V segment lost 4 bases, leaving 5 bases of the junction unmatched. CDR3 protein: CASSSRDRGEETQYF. CDR3 nucleotides: TGTGCCAGCAGCTCACGGGACAGGGGGGAAGAGACCCAGTACTTC.

The genes are TRBV5-4 and TRBJ2-2; unclear D gene. This CDR3 contains 14 residues. Deletions cut 3 bases from V and 4 bases from J, with 10 bases between. Germline lookup yields CDR1 SGHNT and CDR2 YYREEE (reference sequence). The CDR3 reads CASSSTKTTGELFF. DNA of the CDR3: TGTGCCAGCAGCTCAACTAAGACCACCGGGGAGCTGTTTTTT.

The chain uses TRBV9 and TRBJ1-4; a weak D match, TRBD1 (5 bases). V was shortened by 4 bases and J by 4 bases, with 17 bases between the two germline ends. Per the germline V gene, CDR1 is SGDLS and CDR2 is YYNGEE. The CDR3 runs to 16 residues. The CDR3 region has the DNA TGTGCCAGCAGCTCCAGGTCGGGGGTGGGTAATGAAAAACTGTTTTTT. Amino acid sequence: CASSSRSGVGNEKLFF.

This rearrangement joins TRBV12-5 to TRBJ2-5; 7 positions agree with TRBD1. The trim removed 1 base at V and 5 bases at J, leaving 7 bases unmatched. Germline values: CDR1 LGHNT, CDR2 FRNRAP. The CDR3 sequence is 15 residues long. The DNA for the CDR3 is TGTGCTAGTGGTTTGGGACAGGGTAGGTTGGAGACCCAGTACTTC. As protein: CASGLGQGRLETQYF.

This clone was counted a single time. The V and J genes are TRBV6-6 and TRBJ2-5; D is possibly TRBD1 (5 bases). V shed 6 bases and J shed 1 base, with 12 bases lying between them. The CDR3 is 14 residues long. Per germline, CDR1 MNHNY and CDR2 SVGAGI (reference sequence). The CDR3 region has the DNA TGTGCCAGCAGCAATCAGGGTGGCCAAGAGACCCAGTACTTC. Its translation is CASSNQGGQETQYF.

The J gene is TRBJ2-3, the V gene TRBV7-2; 7 nucleotides match TRBD2. CDR1 and CDR2 (germline): SGHTA, FQGNSA. This CDR3 has 15 amino acids. Unmatched junction bases numbered 6, after V lost 1 base and J lost 5 bases. CDR3 nucleotide sequence: TGTGCCAGCAGCTTAGGGGGCGGGAGACAAGATACGCAGTATTTT. Its translation is CASSLGGGRQDTQYF. The variable domain in full, completed from reference TRBV7-2 and TRBJ2-3, reads GAGVSQSPSNKVTEKGKDVELRCDPISGHTALYWYRQSLGQGLEFLIYFQGNSAPDKSGLPSDRFSAERTGGSVSTLTIQRTQQEDSAVYLCASSLGGGRQDTQYFGPGTRLTVL.

The genes are TRBV10-3 and TRBJ1-4; TRBD1 aligns across 7 bases. Per the germline V gene, CDR1 is ENHRY and CDR2 is SYGVKD. V shed 3 bases, J shed 5 bases, and the junction held 6 bases outside the gene matches. CDR3 length: 15 residues. CDR3 loop: CAISERQGENEKLFF. CDR3 nucleotides: TGTGCCATCAGTGAACGACAGGGTGAAAATGAAAAACTGTTTTTT.

V is TRBV5-4 and J is TRBJ1-4; 9 bases are shared with TRBD1. The CDR3 extends over 16 amino acids. V lost 0 bases, J lost 5 bases, and 5 bases stayed unmatched. Germline V lookup: CDR1 SGHNT, CDR2 YYREEE (reference sequence). The CDR3 DNA sequence: TGTGCCAGCAGCTTGGGTATCGGGACAGGGAATGAAAAACTGTTTTTT. Residues: CASSLGIGTGNEKLFF.

J is TRBJ2-7 and V is TRBV19; possibly TRBD2 for D (5 bases). Between the trimmed V and J ends, which lost 7 bases and 5 bases, there was a span of 21 bases. Germline V gives CDR1 LNHDA, CDR2 SQIVND (reference sequence). CDR3 length: 15 residues. The CDR3 DNA reads as TGTGCCAGTACTATCTCGGGATTCCCTGAAGACGAGCAGTACTTC. This gives the protein CASTISGFPEDEQYF.

The J gene is TRBJ2-1, the V gene TRBV21-1; the table gives TRBD2 as D, unverified against the DNA. TRBV21-1 is a listed pseudogene. The CDR3 has 20 residues. The DNA for the CDR3 is TGTGCCAGCAGTCCACATTCGACAGGGACTAGCGGGAACGAATACAATGAGCAGTTCTTC. Translating it yields CASSPHSTGTSGNEYNEQFF.

The V call is TRBV7-8, the J call TRBJ2-1; D gene uncertain. This CDR3 region has 12 residues. V gave up 3 bases and J gave up 6 bases, with 6 bases separating them. CDR1 is SGHVS, CDR2 FQNEAQ, per germline. The CDR3 sequence is CASSFAANEQFF. The CDR3 DNA is TGTGCCAGCAGCTTCGCAGCCAATGAGCAGTTCTTC.

The rearrangement joins TRBV18 to TRBJ2-1; D gene ambiguous. Germline-derived CDR1 and CDR2 are KGHSH and LQKENI. The CDR3 is 16 residues long. Trimming cost V 3 bases and J 4 bases, with 16 bases left between them. DNA of the CDR3: TGTGCCAGCTCACCGTCGTACAATAATTTGTACAATGAGCAGTTCTTC. This encodes CASSPSYNNLYNEQFF.

The gene calls are TRBV4-3 and TRBJ2-7; 8 nucleotides match TRBD1. Germline CDR1 and CDR2: LGHNA and YSLEER. The length of the CDR3 is 16 residues. V was pared by 1 base and J by 3 bases, with 8 bases of the junction left unmatched. The CDR3 DNA is TGCGCCAGCAGCCAAGGTATTCGGGACAGGATCTACGAGCAGTACTTC. This translates into CASSQGIRDRIYEQYF.

This rearrangement joins TRBV28 to TRBJ1-2; D possibly corresponds to TRBD1 (5 bases). Germline V gene data show CDR1 as MDHEN and CDR2 as SYDVKM. This CDR3 has 14 residues. V lost 7 bases, J lost 4 bases, and 16 bases lay in between. The CDR3 nucleotides are TGTGCCAGCAAGTCAAGTTGGGGCGTCTATGGCTACACCTTC. The encoded protein is CASKSSWGVYGYTF.

The V gene is TRBV13, the J gene TRBJ1-4; D gene ambiguous. Trimming took off 4 bases at V and 2 bases at J, with 8 bases between the two ends. Looked up from germline, CDR1 is PRHDT and CDR2 is FYEKMQ (reference sequence). This CDR3 spans 14 amino acids. The CDR3 sequence is CASSSRRTNEKLFF. The DNA of the CDR3 is TGTGCCAGCAGCTCAAGGAGGACTAATGAAAAACTGTTTTTT.

This chain uses TRBV5-4 with TRBJ2-1; no clear D gene. Germline-derived CDR1 and CDR2 are SGHNT and YYREEE (reference sequence). CDR3 length: 12 amino acids. Trimming pared 5 bases from V and 6 bases from J, leaving 9 bases between. CDR3 sequence: CASSFGPNEQFF. CDR3 in DNA: TGTGCCAGCAGTTTTGGGCCCAATGAGCAGTTCTTC. The whole variable domain, remainder taken from reference TRBV5-4 and TRBJ2-1, is ETGVTQSPTHLIKTRGQQVTLRCSSQSGHNTVSWYQQALGQGPQFIFQYYREEENGRGNFPPRFSGLQFPNYSSELNVNALELDDSALYLCASSFGPNEQFFGPGTRLTVL.

This sequence joins TRBV19 and TRBJ1-2; maybe TRBD1 (6 bases). Germline V gene data show CDR1 as LNHDA and CDR2 as SQIVND (reference sequence). The CDR3 has 15 residues. The V and J ends lost 6 bases and 6 bases respectively, with 20 bases between them. The chain's CDR3 is CASRLDGQNKDGYTF. The CDR3 DNA reads TGTGCCAGTAGGCTTGACGGACAGAACAAAGATGGCTACACCTTC.

In the case of this clone: An end of the junction differs from the germline gene, which may be a read error. V and J are TRBV28 and TRBJ2-1; D not certain. This CDR3 is built from 12 residues. CDR1 and CDR2 (germline): MDHEN, SYDVKM. The CDR3 is CACRPVNNEQFF. The CDR3 nucleotides read TGTGCCTGCAGGCCGGTTAATAATGAGCAGTTCTTC.

V gene TRBV14 combines with J gene TRBJ2-2; D might be TRBD1 (5 bases). The CDR3 is 15 amino acids. V lost 2 bases, J lost 3 bases, and 10 bases lay in between. Germline V gene lookup returns CDR1 SGHDN and CDR2 FVKESK. The CDR3 sequence: CASSQRGKDTGELFF. For the CDR3, the DNA is TGTGCCAGCAGCCAAAGGGGAAAGGACACCGGGGAGCTGTTTTTT.

The J gene is TRBJ2-7, the V gene TRBV28; no definite D call. Germline V gene lookup returns CDR1 MDHEN and CDR2 SYDVKM. The V gene lost 3 bases and the J gene lost 0 bases, with 12 bases spanning the gap. The CDR3 consists of 15 residues. CDR3 DNA: TGTGCCAGCAGTTTCAGACTGGGAAACTCCTACGAGCAGTACTTC. Encoded protein: CASSFRLGNSYEQYF.

V is TRBV5-4 and J is TRBJ2-3; D remains unclear. The CDR3 covers 12 residues. Germline V CDR1 and CDR2: SGHNT, YYREEE (reference sequence). V gave up 4 bases and J gave up 2 bases, with 5 bases separating them. CDR3 sequence (DNA): TGTGCCAGCAGCCCCTACACAGATACGCAGTATTTT. Its translation: CASSPYTDTQYF. Full variable domain (outside the CDR3, taken from reference TRBV5-4 and TRBJ2-3): ETGVTQSPTHLIKTRGQQVTLRCSSQSGHNTVSWYQQALGQGPQFIFQYYREEENGRGNFPPRFSGLQFPNYSSELNVNALELDDSALYLCASSPYTDTQYFGPGTRLTVL.

The chain couples TRBV28 to TRBJ2-7, with TRBD2 matching over 11 bases. Germline CDR1 is MDHEN and CDR2 is SYDVKM. The V gene end was trimmed by 2 bases and the J gene end by 3 bases; junction bases not matched to a gene: 3. This CDR3 has 15 amino acids. This CDR3 is CASSLTSGSLYEQYF. CDR3 nucleotides: TGTGCCAGCAGTTTAACTAGCGGGAGCCTCTACGAGCAGTACTTC.